The 4 T cell receptor beta chains reported below all come from one sample, sequenced in a study of OX40 agonist ivuxolimab in advanced cancers. Produced via immunoSEQ multiplex PCR; TCRdb's table is partial and in-frame only. The sample holds 50,000 to 70,000 clones; roughly nine tenths are singletons and the top ten take about 4.1%. The sequences come from CD4+ or CD8+ T cells sorted from blood, collected in a trial of the OX40 agonist ivuxolimab. The receptors were gathered from an adult with an advanced solid tumor such as melanoma, head and neck, liver or kidney cancer.

This sequence joins TRBV5-1 and TRBJ1-5; 8 bases align to TRBD1. The CDR3 extends over 15 amino acids. Unmatched junction bases numbered 13, after V lost 6 bases and J lost 8 bases. The germline V gene encodes CDR1 SGHRS and CDR2 YFSETQ. DNA for the CDR3: TGCGCCAGCACGAAGACAGGGGCCCCCGGGGAGCCCCAGCATTTT. Translation: CASTKTGAPGEPQHF.

The chain combines TRBV19 with TRBJ2-7; D unclear. V lost 8 bases and J 5 bases, leaving 13 bases between the germline ends. The germline V gene encodes CDR1 LNHDA and CDR2 SQIVND (reference sequence). This CDR3 has 12 amino acids. CDR3 sequence reads: CASRGMAHEQYF. CDR3 nucleotides: TGTGCCAGTCGCGGAATGGCCCACGAGCAGTACTTC.

The chain uses TRBV19 and TRBJ2-3; D unclear. CDR1 LNHDA and CDR2 SQIVND come from the germline V gene (reference sequence). This CDR3 is built from 15 residues. V was clipped by 9 bases and J by 2 bases, with 18 bases between them. The CDR3 is CASTPQWRNTDTQYF. Here the CDR3 DNA reads TGTGCCAGCACCCCCCAATGGCGGAACACAGATACGCAGTATTTT.

This clone was detected once. The rearrangement joins TRBV18 to TRBJ2-1; 10 bases align to TRBD2. Germline CDR1 and CDR2: KGHSH and LQKENI. CDR3 length equals 15 residues. Unmatched junction bases numbered 8, after V lost 0 bases and J lost 12 bases. CDR3 coding DNA: TGTGCCAGCTCACCACCGCTAGCGGGAGAGTTCTCGCAGTTCTTC. Translation: CASSPPLAGEFSQFF.